What follows are 30 T cell receptor beta chains derived from one specimen sequenced in a study of T cells in Graves' hyperthyroidism and ophthalmopathy. RNA transcripts were the template for amplifying TCR beta CDR3 regions. Primed by the HTBI set, a first-round RT-PCR was run on the TCR CDR3. TCRdb passed the multiplex PCR reads through MiXCR, listing each CDR3 protein once. The data contain more than 550,000 distinct CDR3 sequences, around 19% of them singletons. Input material: blood. The receptors stem from a woman between 45 and 65 years old with Graves' hyperthyroidism that later progressed to Graves' ophthalmopathy.

This clonotype has more than one count but fewer than ten. The chain couples TRBV6-1 to TRBJ2-1, with 11 bases fitting TRBD1. The CDR3 loop spans 14 amino acids. Germline CDR1 and CDR2: MNHNS and SASEGT. V lost 7 bases and J lost 6; bases outside the gene matches: 5. The DNA of the CDR3 is TGTGCCAGCAAAAGGGGACAGGGGGTCAATGAGCAGTTCTTC. Residues: CASKRGQGVNEQFF.

This chain links TRBV5-4 with TRBJ1-4, with D tentatively TRBD1 (5 bases). Trimming removed 3 bases at V and 5 bases at J, with 17 bases between. This CDR3 spans 16 amino acids. The germline V gene has CDR1 SGHNT and CDR2 YYREEE (reference sequence). CDR3 in amino acids: CASSSGPGSINEKLFF. DNA for the CDR3: TGTGCCAGCAGCTCGGGGCCTGGTTCAATCAATGAAAAACTGTTTTTT.

This clonotype was detected many times. V and J are TRBV9 and TRBJ1-2; the D is unclear. V gave up 4 bases and J gave up 7 bases, with 11 bases separating them. Germline CDR1 reads SGDLS; CDR2 reads YYNGEE. This CDR3 comprises 12 residues. CDR3 sequence: CASSFSGLGYTF. As DNA, the CDR3 is TGTGCCAGCAGCTTTTCCGGGCTTGGCTACACCTTC.

This clonotype occurred a few times. The chain employs TRBV19 and TRBJ1-1; the D gene is possibly TRBD1 (5 bases). CDR1 and CDR2 from the germline V gene are LNHDA and SQIVND (reference sequence). V was pared by 3 bases and J by 0 bases, with 11 bases between. The CDR3 loop spans 15 amino acids. This chain's CDR3 is CASSISGALNTEAFF. The CDR3 DNA reads TGTGCCAGTAGTATCAGCGGGGCACTGAACACTGAAGCTTTCTTT.

J is TRBJ1-1 and V is TRBV4-1; the D gene is possibly TRBD1 (6 bases). Germline values: CDR1 MGHRA, CDR2 YSYEKL. Deletions cut 1 base from V and 3 bases from J, with 27 bases between. CDR3 length equals 20 residues. CDR3 DNA sequence: TGCGCCAGCAGCCAAGGGGGGGGCAAAAGAAGTCCCTCGGGGGACACTGAAGCTTTCTTT. Its protein is CASSQGGGKRSPSGDTEAFF.

This clonotype was seen a single time. The chain recombines TRBV9 with TRBJ1-3; D uncertain. Germline CDR1 is SGDLS and CDR2 is YYNGEE. This CDR3 has 16 amino acids. The V end was cut by 0 bases, the J end by 0 bases, with 10 bases between. The CDR3 region has the DNA TGTGCCAGCAGCGTAGGGTCGGGGTCCTCTGGAAACACCATATATTTT. Its protein product is CASSVGSGSSGNTIYF. The full variable domain, rest sourced from reference TRBV9 and TRBJ1-3, is DSGVTQTPKHLITATGQRVTLRCSPRSGDLSVYWYQQSLDQGLQFLIQYYNGEERAKGNILERFSAQQFPDLHSELNLSSLELGDSALYFCASSVGSGSSGNTIYFGEGSWLTVV.

The V and J genes are TRBV6-1 and TRBJ1-5, with D possibly TRBD1 on 6 matching bases. The germline V gene encodes CDR1 MNHNS and CDR2 SASEGT. This CDR3 region has 15 residues. Trimming removed 0 bases from V and 6 bases from J, with 12 bases in between. In nucleotides, the CDR3 is TGTGCCAGCAGTGAAGCATTGGGGGGGCCTCAGCCCCAGCATTTT. It translates to CASSEALGGPQPQHF.

The genes are TRBV25-1 and TRBJ1-2; 9 bases are shared with TRBD1. With 3 bases clipped from V and 1 base from J, the junction kept 9 bases outside the gene matches. The length of the CDR3 is 17 residues. CDR1 and CDR2 from the germline V gene are MGHDK and SYGVNS. This CDR3 is CASSDSLRDRVNYGYTF. In DNA, the CDR3 is TGTGCCAGCAGTGACTCGCTCCGGGACAGGGTTAACTATGGCTACACCTTC.

The genes are TRBV29-1 and TRBJ2-7; 10 positions match TRBD2. The CDR3 spans 14 residues. CDR1 is SQVTM, CDR2 ANQGSEA, per germline. J lost 2 bases, V lost 2 bases, and 3 bases had no gene match. The DNA for the CDR3 is TGCAGCGTTGAACTAGCGGGGGATCCCTACGAGCAGTACTTC. Its protein product is CSVELAGDPYEQYF.

This clonotype was seen ten or more times. This sequence joins TRBV3-1 and TRBJ1-1, with a possible D match to TRBD1 (5 bases). The germline V gene encodes CDR1 LGHDT and CDR2 YNNKEL (reference sequence). Trimming stripped 1 base from V and 3 bases from J, with 12 bases between. This CDR3 comprises 15 residues. CDR3 in DNA: TGTGCCAGCAGCCAAGTTCAGGGAAGGGACACTGAAGCTTTCTTT. Its translation is CASSQVQGRDTEAFF.

This sequence joins TRBV10-3 and TRBJ2-2; D may be TRBD1 (5 bases). The CDR3 loop spans 17 amino acids. Germline loops: CDR1 ENHRY, CDR2 SYGVKD. V was cut by 0 bases and J by 0 bases, with 11 bases left in between. CDR3 sequence: CAISESGRAANTGELFF. Written as DNA, the CDR3 is TGTGCCATCAGTGAGTCGGGCAGGGCTGCGAACACCGGGGAGCTGTTTTTT.

The chain uses TRBV10-3 and TRBJ2-2; weak D call: TRBD2 (6 bases). This CDR3 has 13 amino acids. CDR1 and CDR2 from the germline V gene are ENHRY and SYGVKD. V lost 7 bases and J lost 1, with 7 bases in between. As DNA, the CDR3 is TGTGCCATCATGGGGGGGAACACCGGGGAGCTGTTTTTT. This codes for CAIMGGNTGELFF.

V and J are TRBV3-1 and TRBJ1-2; the D gene is possibly TRBD1 (5 bases). CDR3 size: 15 residues. V lost 3 bases and J 3 bases, leaving 14 bases between the germline ends. Germline CDR1 LGHDT, CDR2 YNNKEL (reference sequence). The CDR3 here is CASSHGTVEDYGYTF. CDR3 nucleotide sequence: TGTGCCAGCAGCCACGGGACGGTGGAGGACTATGGCTACACCTTC.

In this sample, this clonotype turned up many times. The J gene is TRBJ2-1, the V gene TRBV11-3; possibly TRBD2 for D (5 bases). Germline lookup yields CDR1 SGHNT and CDR2 YENEEA. V was pared by 3 bases and J by 0 bases, with 12 bases between. The CDR3 consists of 16 residues. CDR3 bases: TGTGCCAGCAGCTTTGGCGGGTCCAGCTCCTACAATGAGCAGTTCTTC. It is translated as CASSFGGSSSYNEQFF.

V is TRBV3-1 and J is TRBJ1-2; unclear D gene. V was cut by 4 bases and J by 2 bases, with 17 bases left in between. Germline CDR1 reads LGHDT; CDR2 reads YNNKEL (reference sequence). This CDR3 has 16 residues. The CDR3 reads CASSPGLGKLNYGYTF. CDR3 coding DNA: TGTGCCAGCAGCCCAGGCCTGGGTAAATTAAACTATGGCTACACCTTC.

Only a few counts were recorded for this clonotype. This sequence joins TRBV9 and TRBJ2-1; D uncertain. This CDR3 has 13 amino acids. V was cut by 0 bases and J by 9 bases, with 10 bases left in between. Germline V lookup: CDR1 SGDLS, CDR2 YYNGEE. CDR3 loop: CASSVEPLFEQFF. CDR3 DNA sequence: TGTGCCAGCAGCGTAGAGCCTCTTTTTGAGCAGTTCTTC.

This clonotype was seen at least ten times. V is TRBV27 and J is TRBJ2-7; D not certain. Germline V gene data show CDR1 as MNHEY and CDR2 as SMNVEV (reference sequence). V lost 0 bases and J lost 4, with 13 bases in between. The CDR3 extends over 15 amino acids. CDR3 in amino acids: CASSLSLGSRYEQYF. The DNA for the CDR3 is TGTGCCAGCAGTTTATCGCTCGGCTCCAGGTACGAGCAGTACTTC.

The gene calls are TRBV27 and TRBJ2-5; weak D call: TRBD2 (5 bases). The germline CDR1 and CDR2 sequences are MNHEY and SMNVEV (reference sequence). The CDR3 extends over 15 amino acids. V dropped 3 bases and J dropped 0 bases, with 11 bases sitting between them. CDR3 loop: CASSFQRRYQETQYF. CDR3 nucleotides: TGTGCCAGCAGTTTCCAGCGGAGGTACCAAGAGACCCAGTACTTC.

The rearrangement uses TRBV10-2 and TRBJ1-5; D is unclear. Germline-derived CDR1 and CDR2 are WSHSY and SAAADI. Trimming stripped 1 base from V and 0 bases from J, with 10 bases between. The CDR3 totals 16 residues. This CDR3 is CASSELAGYSNQPQHF. CDR3 bases: TGCGCCAGCAGTGAGTTGGCAGGATATAGCAATCAGCCCCAGCATTTT.

The chain uses TRBV19 and TRBJ2-5; no firm D call. Germline loops: CDR1 LNHDA, CDR2 SQIVND (reference sequence). Trimming removed 6 bases at V and 2 bases at J, with 13 bases between. The CDR3 loop spans 14 amino acids. As DNA, the CDR3 is TGTGCCAGTAGACTTTCCGGTCAGCAAGAGACCCAGTACTTC. It is translated as CASRLSGQQETQYF.

The chain combines TRBV19 with TRBJ2-5; a possible D gene is TRBD1 (6 bases). Germline V CDR1 and CDR2: LNHDA, SQIVND (reference sequence). CDR3 size: 14 residues. Trimming cost V 3 bases and J 0 bases, with 8 bases left between them. In DNA form, the CDR3 reads TGTGCCAGTAGTATCCGGGACAACCAAGAGACCCAGTACTTC. Its translation is CASSIRDNQETQYF.

This clonotype was counted ten times or more. V gene TRBV12-3 or TRBV12-4 combines with J gene TRBJ1-5; TRBD1 might be the D (6 bases). Trimming took 7 bases from V and 0 from J, leaving 13 bases between them. The length of the CDR3 is 15 residues. The CDR3 sequence is CASTSVGGSNQPQHF. The DNA of the CDR3 is TGTGCCAGCACCTCGGTAGGGGGTAGCAATCAGCCCCAGCATTTT.

The chain is built from TRBV15 and TRBJ1-1; TRBD1 is a possible D gene (6 bases). The CDR3 is made up of 17 amino acids. CDR1 LNHNV and CDR2 YYDKDF come from the germline V gene (reference sequence). Trimming cost V 0 bases and J 2 bases, with 16 bases left between them. CDR3 amino acids: CATSREPSRDINTEAFF. As DNA, the CDR3 is TGTGCCACCAGCAGAGAACCCTCCCGGGACATAAACACTGAAGCTTTCTTT. The full variable domain, rest sourced from reference TRBV15 and TRBJ1-1, is DAMVIQNPRYQVTQFGKPVTLSCSQTLNHNVMYWYQQKSSQAPKLLFHYYDKDFNNEADTPDNFQSRRPNTSFCFLDIRSPGLGDTAMYLCATSREPSRDINTEAFFGQGTRLTVV.

This chain links TRBV19 with TRBJ1-5; 9 nucleotides align to TRBD1. V gave up 5 bases and J gave up 6 bases; unmatched junction bases: 11. This CDR3 spans 16 amino acids. The germline V gene has CDR1 LNHDA and CDR2 SQIVND (reference sequence). In DNA form, the CDR3 reads TGTGCCAGTAGTTGGGGAGGCGCGACAGGGGGTCAGCCCCAGCATTTT. Encoded protein: CASSWGGATGGQPQHF.

J is TRBJ1-2 and V is TRBV29-1, with D unresolved. V lost 3 bases to trimming and J lost 3 bases, with 8 bases between them. Germline CDR1 reads SQVTM; CDR2 reads ANQGSEA. This CDR3 is 12 amino acids long. CDR3 residues: CSVEAEDYGYTF. The CDR3 nucleotides are TGCAGCGTTGAGGCGGAGGACTATGGCTACACCTTC.

In its sample, this clonotype was seen many times. The chain is built from TRBV30 and TRBJ2-6, with D perhaps matching TRBD1 (5 bases). V was clipped by 5 bases and J by 6 bases, with 14 bases between them. Germline CDR1 GTSNPN, CDR2 SVGIG (reference sequence). CDR3 size: 14 residues. The CDR3: CAWGKGFEANVLTF. The CDR3 bases are TGTGCCTGGGGGAAGGGGTTTGAGGCCAACGTCCTGACTTTC.

Concerning this clonotype: The junction departs from germline at one end; a sequencing error may be responsible. This chain connects TRBV5-4 to TRBJ1-1; a possible D gene is TRBD1 (5 bases). This CDR3 has 18 residues. Germline CDR1 is SGHNT and CDR2 is YYREEE (reference sequence). CDR3 sequence (DNA): TGTGCCAGCAGCCCCGGGCAGGGTCGAACTCGCCAGAACACTGAAGCTCTCTTT. Amino acid sequence: CASSPGQGRTRQNTEALF.

V and J are TRBV5-1 and TRBJ1-2; no firm D call. With 4 bases removed from V and 1 base from J, the gap between germline ends came to 17 bases. The CDR3 length is 16 residues. The germline V gene encodes CDR1 SGHRS and CDR2 YFSETQ. The CDR3 nucleotides are TGCGCCAGCAGCCCCGTGTCTGCCCCGATTAACTATGGCTACACCTTC. Translated: CASSPVSAPINYGYTF.

This clonotype showed up just a few times. This chain links TRBV12-3 or TRBV12-4 with TRBJ1-2; 8 bases are shared with TRBD1. The CDR3 has 13 amino acids. The trim removed 6 bases at V and 4 bases at J, leaving 4 bases unmatched. CDR3 DNA: TGTGCCAGCAGGGGACAGGACGTCTATGGCTACACCTTC. Translating it yields CASRGQDVYGYTF.

This clonotype was counted many times. This sequence joins TRBV2 and TRBJ2-1, with a weak D call TRBD1 (5 bases). Deletions cut 6 bases from V and 1 base from J, with 16 bases between. Germline lookup yields CDR1 SNHLY and CDR2 FYNNEI. This CDR3 contains 16 residues. The CDR3 sequence is CASSPLLTASYNEQFF. The CDR3 nucleotides are TGTGCCAGCAGCCCGCTCCTGACAGCATCCTACAATGAGCAGTTCTTC.